These 18 T cell receptor beta chains share one sample of origin, sequenced in a study of shared clonotypes between healthy human individuals. Assay used: immunoSEQ multiplex PCR; TCRdb lists only in-frame clones, some missing. Of 2.3 million or so clones in the sample, over 85% are singletons; the top ten hold under 0.45%. Sequencing was carried out using naive CD4+ T cells from PBMCs. The sample's subset: CD45RA+ positively selected. The source is a man aged 18 to 29 in good health. Some clones in this sample may be carry-over from other donors' samples.

This clone was recorded only once. The chain links TRBV6-5 to TRBJ1-2; possibly TRBD1 for D (6 bases). Germline CDR1 is MNHEY and CDR2 is SVGAGI. The CDR3 is made up of 13 amino acids. Trimming pared 8 bases from V and 4 bases from J, leaving 14 bases between. The CDR3 reads CASLEQGTYGYTF. CDR3 nucleotides: TGTGCCAGCCTCGAGCAGGGGACCTATGGCTACACCTTC.

J is TRBJ2-3 and V is TRBV5-5; 12 bases fit TRBD2. CDR3 size: 15 residues. The ends lost 4 bases at V and 7 bases at J; junction bases unmatched: 7. The germline CDR1 and CDR2 sequences are SGHKS and YYEKEE (reference sequence). This CDR3 reads CASSEGLAGFYTQYF. As DNA, the CDR3 is TGTGCCAGCAGCGAAGGACTAGCGGGATTCTATACGCAGTATTTT. Looking up the rest from reference TRBV5-5 and TRBJ2-3 gives the full variable domain: DAGVTQSPTHLIKTRGQQVTLRCSPISGHKSVSWYQQVLGQGPQFIFQYYEKEERGRGNFPDRFSARQFPNYSSELNVNALLLGDSALYLCASSEGLAGFYTQYFGPGTRLTVL.

A remark on this clone: This sample includes further DNA sequences coding for the same CDR3. This chain joins TRBV6-5 and TRBJ1-5; no definite D call. CDR1 is MNHEY, CDR2 SVGAGI, per germline. The V and J ends lost 4 bases and 4 bases respectively, with 5 bases between them. The CDR3 totals 12 residues. The CDR3 DNA is TGTGCCAGCAGTTCCTATAATCAGCCCCAGCATTTT. Amino acids: CASSSYNQPQHF.

The CDR3 reads CASSERPLAGVISEKLFF. The CDR3, as DNA: TGTGCCAGCAGTGAACGGCCTTTGGCAGGGGTTATTTCCGAAAAACTGTTTTTT. V is TRBV6-1 and J is TRBJ1-4, with a weak D call TRBD1 (6 bases). CDR1 and CDR2 from the germline V gene are MNHNS and SASEGT. The CDR3 contains 18 residues. Trimming stripped 2 bases from V and 8 bases from J, with 24 bases between.

The genes are TRBV7-8 and TRBJ2-2, with 9 positions matching TRBD1. Germline lookup yields CDR1 SGHVS and CDR2 FQNEAQ. V lost 5 bases and J lost 3; bases outside the gene matches: 4. The CDR3 covers 15 residues. The CDR3 spells CASSPRDRDTGELFF. As DNA, the CDR3 is TGTGCCAGCAGCCCCCGGGACAGGGACACCGGGGAGCTGTTTTTT.

In its sample, this clone was seen once. The chain is built from TRBV7-9 and TRBJ1-4; the D gene is possibly TRBD1 (5 bases). CDR1 SEHNR and CDR2 FQNEAQ come from the germline V gene (reference sequence). The CDR3 loop spans 15 amino acids. The V end was cut by 3 bases, the J end by 8 bases, with 16 bases between. Written as DNA, the CDR3 is TGTGCCAGCAGCTTTTGGGGGGGAGTGGACGAAAAACTGTTTTTT. Amino acids: CASSFWGGVDEKLFF.

The chain uses TRBV30 and TRBJ1-4; 7 bases fit TRBD1. Germline V gives CDR1 GTSNPN, CDR2 SVGIG (reference sequence). The CDR3 loop spans 16 amino acids. With 2 bases clipped from V and 1 base from J, the junction kept 7 bases outside the gene matches. CDR3 sequence reads: CAWSWVRGVTNEKLFF. In DNA form, the CDR3 reads TGTGCCTGGAGTTGGGTCAGGGGGGTAACTAATGAAAAACTGTTTTTT.

The rearrangement joins TRBV11-2 to TRBJ2-5; D is tentatively TRBD1 or TRBD2 (5 bases each). The germline V gene encodes CDR1 SGHAT and CDR2 FQNNGV. The CDR3 is 15 amino acids. V gave up 3 bases and J gave up 5 bases, with 16 bases separating them. The CDR3 coding sequence is TGTGCCAGCAGCTTTTTCGGGACGGATGAGGAGACCCAGTACTTC. Residues: CASSFFGTDEETQYF.

J is TRBJ2-7 and V is TRBV28; tentatively, D is TRBD2 (5 bases). Germline V gene data show CDR1 as MDHEN and CDR2 as SYDVKM. V lost 5 bases to trimming and J lost 5 bases, with 13 bases between them. The CDR3 spans 13 residues. CDR3 loop: CASSPPRVHEQYF. DNA for the CDR3: TGTGCCAGCAGTCCCCCGAGGGTCCACGAGCAGTACTTC.

The chain has TRBV7-2 and TRBJ1-5; TRBD1 might be the D (5 bases). Germline values: CDR1 SGHTA, CDR2 FQGNSA. Trimming shortened V by 4 bases and J by 9 bases, and 16 bases separated the two germline ends. The CDR3 covers 14 residues. This chain's CDR3 is CASSWMRGRSPQHF. CDR3 in DNA: TGTGCCAGCAGCTGGATGAGGGGTAGGTCGCCCCAGCATTTT.

V is TRBV29-1 and J is TRBJ2-7; 8 nucleotides line up with TRBD2. CDR3 length: 15 amino acids. V lost 5 bases and J lost 2; bases outside the gene matches: 11. The germline CDR1 and CDR2 sequences are SQVTM and ANQGSEA. DNA for the CDR3: TGCAGCGTTAGTCGGGTGGTAGCGGGACCCTACGAGCAGTACTTC. Protein sequence: CSVSRVVAGPYEQYF.

This clone appeared a single time. CDR3 coding DNA: TGTGCCAGCAGTGTAAACTCCGGGACAGGGAGACAGTACTTC. This codes for CASSVNSGTGRQYF. The gene calls are TRBV6-1 and TRBJ2-7; 9 nucleotides match TRBD1. This CDR3 region has 14 residues. From germline, CDR1 is MNHNS and CDR2 SASEGT. Trimming took 4 bases from V and 10 from J; bases not matched to a gene: 11.

The V call is TRBV6-1, the J call TRBJ1-1; TRBD1 might be the D (6 bases). V lost 1 base to trimming and J lost 6 bases, with 24 bases between them. CDR1 MNHNS and CDR2 SASEGT come from the germline V gene. CDR3 length equals 18 residues. CDR3 loop: CASSEGGRYRAGRAEAFF. CDR3 coding DNA: TGTGCCAGCAGTGAAGGGGGGCGATACAGGGCGGGTAGGGCTGAAGCTTTCTTT.

As concerns this clone: Additional DNA sequences in this sample encode the identical CDR3. The V call is TRBV6-5, the J call TRBJ2-2; TRBD1 or TRBD2 may be the D gene (5 bases each). The CDR3 has 14 amino acids. From germline, CDR1 is MNHEY and CDR2 SVGAGI. Between the trimmed V and J ends, which lost 6 bases and 5 bases, there was a span of 13 bases. CDR3 region: CASSPRGGTGELFF. The CDR3, as DNA: TGTGCCAGCAGCCCGAGGGGCGGAACCGGGGAGCTGTTTTTT.

V usage is TRBV29-1 and J usage is TRBJ1-2, with D possibly TRBD1 on 5 matching bases. CDR3 length: 13 amino acids. Germline V lookup: CDR1 SQVTM, CDR2 ANQGSEA. Trimming removed 0 bases from V and 2 bases from J, with 7 bases in between. CDR3 nucleotide sequence: TGCAGCGTTGAAGAGACAGCCAACTATGGCTACACCTTC. It is translated as CSVEETANYGYTF.

The chain employs TRBV7-2 and TRBJ2-5; D could derive from TRBD1 or TRBD2 (6 bases each). V lost 0 bases and J lost 5, with 10 bases in between. The CDR3 has 14 residues. Per the germline V gene, CDR1 is SGHTA and CDR2 is FQGNSA. The CDR3 is CASSLAGGAETQYF. The DNA of the CDR3 is TGTGCCAGCAGCTTAGCGGGGGGCGCGGAGACCCAGTACTTC.

V and J are TRBV5-1 and TRBJ2-5; 14 positions match TRBD2. The CDR3 spans 19 residues. Germline values: CDR1 SGHRS, CDR2 YFSETQ. The J segment lost 0 bases and the V segment lost 3 bases, leaving 10 bases of the junction unmatched. CDR3 region: CASSSQTSGRAGNQETQYF. CDR3 sequence (DNA): TGCGCCAGCAGCTCACAGACTAGCGGGAGGGCCGGAAACCAAGAGACCCAGTACTTC. Complete variable domain (other parts from reference TRBV5-1 and TRBJ2-5): KAGVTQTPRYLIKTRGQQVTLSCSPISGHRSVSWYQQTPGQGLQFLFEYFSETQRNKGNFPGRFSGRQFSNSRSEMNVSTLELGDSALYLCASSSQTSGRAGNQETQYFGPGTRLLVL.

The chain employs TRBV5-1 and TRBJ2-7; TRBD1 matches at 8 bases. The CDR3 totals 16 residues. Trimming at V came to 2 bases and at J to 2 bases, leaving 9 bases not matched to a gene. Germline-derived CDR1 and CDR2 are SGHRS and YFSETQ. CDR3 sequence reads: CASSFRADRATYEQYF. The CDR3 coding sequence is TGCGCCAGCAGCTTTCGAGCGGACAGGGCGACCTACGAGCAGTACTTC. Together with reference TRBV5-1 and TRBJ2-7, the CDR3 gives the full variable domain: KAGVTQTPRYLIKTRGQQVTLSCSPISGHRSVSWYQQTPGQGLQFLFEYFSETQRNKGNFPGRFSGRQFSNSRSEMNVSTLELGDSALYLCASSFRADRATYEQYFGPGTRLTVT.